Listed below are T cell receptor beta chains from one sample, sequenced in a study of cytomegalovirus exposure and HLA in healthy donors. The table came from immunoSEQ multiplex PCR; TCRdb's copy has only in-frame clones and leaves some out. The sample carries nearly 110,000 clones, about 76% recorded once. Sequenced: PBMCs. These receptor sequences come from a woman aged 50 to 60 in good health and CMV-seropositive. Each CDR3 is given with its conserved first and last residue.

j_call,v_call,cdr3_aa
TRBJ2-3,TRBV28,CASSSKPGTDTQYF
TRBJ1-1,TRBV4-1,CASSLPPSRGNTEAFF
TRBJ2-7,TRBV2,CASSDMGLLPSSSYEQYF
TRBJ2-7,TRBV5-1,CASSYYTGPSSYEQYF
TRBJ1-2,TRBV5-4,CASSDGTGWDYGYTF
TRBJ2-2,TRBV5-4,CASSLAPLDTGELFF
TRBJ1-4,TRBV30,CAWSSGQGPNEKLFF
TRBJ2-1,TRBV30,CAWNTGQDYNEQFF
TRBJ2-7,TRBV5-5,CASSLQQGVNYEQYF
TRBJ1-4,TRBV7-9,CASSLLIPLGSKELFF
TRBJ2-2,TRBV7-9,CASQTGGTGELFF
TRBJ2-1,TRBV7-9,CASSQEVRTPSQFF
TRBJ1-3,TRBV30,CAWSGQGGNTIYF
TRBJ1-1,TRBV5-4,CASSFPGQRNTEAFF
TRBJ2-7,TRBV28,CASSFPARGKPPSKEQYF
TRBJ1-1,TRBV28,CASLSPGQGNTEAFF
TRBJ1-4,TRBV19,CASSIQDRGEKLFF
TRBJ2-1,TRBV7-9,CASSLARWGGGNEQFF
TRBJ1-1,TRBV2,CASSGHFSAGMVAFF
TRBJ1-2,TRBV6-5,CASSYGRTAYHYGYTF
TRBJ1-1,TRBV18,CASSLFLTGMNTEAFF
TRBJ1-1,TRBV6-1,CASSENLLLNTEAFF
TRBJ2-1,TRBV6-5,CASSRQQGANYEQFF
TRBJ2-1,TRBV4-1,CASSPRGAYNEQFF
TRBJ2-7,TRBV5-1,CASSVMTGTGAHEQYF
TRBJ1-3,TRBV5-1,CASSLVGGDGNTIYF
TRBJ2-3,TRBV11-1,CASSFNLGQAKGTDTQYF